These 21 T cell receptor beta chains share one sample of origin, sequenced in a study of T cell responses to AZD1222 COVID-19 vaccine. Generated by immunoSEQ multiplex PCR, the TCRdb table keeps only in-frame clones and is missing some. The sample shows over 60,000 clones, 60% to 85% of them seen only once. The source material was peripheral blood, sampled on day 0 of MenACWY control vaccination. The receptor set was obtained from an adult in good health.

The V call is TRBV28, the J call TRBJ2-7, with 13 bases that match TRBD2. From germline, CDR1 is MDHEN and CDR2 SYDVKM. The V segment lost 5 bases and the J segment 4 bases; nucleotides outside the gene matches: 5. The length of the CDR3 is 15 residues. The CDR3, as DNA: TGTGCCAGCAGTGGACTAGCGGGAGTTGAATACGAGCAGTACTTC. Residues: CASSGLAGVEYEQYF.

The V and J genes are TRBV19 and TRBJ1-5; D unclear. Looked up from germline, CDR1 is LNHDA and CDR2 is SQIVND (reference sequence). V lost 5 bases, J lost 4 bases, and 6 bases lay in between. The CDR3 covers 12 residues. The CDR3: CASSLHNQPQHF. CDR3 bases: TGTGCCAGTAGTCTACATAATCAGCCCCAGCATTTT.

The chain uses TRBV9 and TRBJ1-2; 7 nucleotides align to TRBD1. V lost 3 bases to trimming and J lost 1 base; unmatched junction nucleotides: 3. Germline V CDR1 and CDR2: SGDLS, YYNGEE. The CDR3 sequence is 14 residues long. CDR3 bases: TGTGCCAGCAGCGAAGGGGACAGTAACTATGGCTACACCTTC. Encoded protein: CASSEGDSNYGYTF.

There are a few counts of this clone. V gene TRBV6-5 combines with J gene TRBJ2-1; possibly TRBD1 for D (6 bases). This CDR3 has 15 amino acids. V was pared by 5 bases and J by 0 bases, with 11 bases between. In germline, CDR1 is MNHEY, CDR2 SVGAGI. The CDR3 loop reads CASSIDRTSYNEQFF. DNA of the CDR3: TGTGCCAGCAGTATTGACAGGACCTCCTACAATGAGCAGTTCTTC.

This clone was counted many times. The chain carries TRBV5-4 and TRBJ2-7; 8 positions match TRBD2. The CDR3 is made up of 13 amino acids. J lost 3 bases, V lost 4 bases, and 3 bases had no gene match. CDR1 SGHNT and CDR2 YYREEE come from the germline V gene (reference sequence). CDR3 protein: CASSRGTSYEQYF. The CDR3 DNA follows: TGTGCCAGCAGCCGCGGGACTAGCTACGAGCAGTACTTC.

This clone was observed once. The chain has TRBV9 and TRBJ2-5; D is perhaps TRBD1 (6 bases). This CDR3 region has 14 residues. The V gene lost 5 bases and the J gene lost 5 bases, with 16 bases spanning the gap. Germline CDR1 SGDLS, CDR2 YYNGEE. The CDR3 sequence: CASSKLPTGETQYF. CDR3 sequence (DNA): TGTGCCAGCAGTAAGCTACCCACAGGGGAGACCCAGTACTTC.

The CDR3 loop is CASSQVSGANVLTF. CDR3 nucleotides: TGTGCCAGCAGCCAAGTTTCTGGGGCCAACGTCCTGACTTTC. The gene calls are TRBV3-1 (or the pseudogene TRBV3-2) and TRBJ2-6; D unclear. The V gene's germline CDR1 is LGHDT and CDR2 YNNKEL (reference sequence). The CDR3 contains 14 residues. Trimming stripped 1 base from V and 1 base from J, with 2 bases between.

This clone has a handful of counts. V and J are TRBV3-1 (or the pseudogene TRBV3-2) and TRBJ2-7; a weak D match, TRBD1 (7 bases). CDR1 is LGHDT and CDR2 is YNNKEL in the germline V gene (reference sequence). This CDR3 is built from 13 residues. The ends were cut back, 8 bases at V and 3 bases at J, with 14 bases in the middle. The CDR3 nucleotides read TGTGCCAGCGGCGGGGACAGCTACTACGAGCAGTACTTC. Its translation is CASGGDSYYEQYF.

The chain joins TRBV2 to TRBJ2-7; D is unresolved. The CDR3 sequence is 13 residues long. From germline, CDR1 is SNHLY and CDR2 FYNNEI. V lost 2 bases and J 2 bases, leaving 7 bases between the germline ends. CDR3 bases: TGTGCCAGCAGTGAATTACCACCCTACGAGCAGTACTTC. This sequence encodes CASSELPPYEQYF. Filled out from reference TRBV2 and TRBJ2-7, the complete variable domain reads EPEVTQTPSHQVTQMGQEVILRCVPISNHLYFYWYRQILGQKVEFLVSFYNNEISEKSEIFDDQFSVERPDGSNFTLKIRSTKLEDSAMYFCASSELPPYEQYFGPGTRLTVT.

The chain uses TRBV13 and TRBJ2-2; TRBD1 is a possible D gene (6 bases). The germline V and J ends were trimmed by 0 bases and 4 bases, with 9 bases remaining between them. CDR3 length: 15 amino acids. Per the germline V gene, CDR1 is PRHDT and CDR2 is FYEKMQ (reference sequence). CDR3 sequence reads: CASSLGGGTTGELFF. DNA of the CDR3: TGTGCCAGCAGCTTAGGAGGGGGTACCACCGGGGAGCTGTTTTTT.

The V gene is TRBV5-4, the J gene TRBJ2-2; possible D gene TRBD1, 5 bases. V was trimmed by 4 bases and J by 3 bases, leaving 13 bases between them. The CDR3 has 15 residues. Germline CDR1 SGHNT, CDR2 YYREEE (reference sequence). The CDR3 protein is CASSPGEGDTGELFF. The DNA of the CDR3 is TGTGCCAGCAGCCCGGGTGAAGGGGACACCGGGGAGCTGTTTTTT.

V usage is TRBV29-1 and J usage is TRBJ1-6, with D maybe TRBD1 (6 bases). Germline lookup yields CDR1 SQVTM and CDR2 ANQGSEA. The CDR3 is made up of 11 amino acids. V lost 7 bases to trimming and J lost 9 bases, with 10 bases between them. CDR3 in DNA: TGCAGCGACCAGGGGTCTTCACCCCTCCACTTT. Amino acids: CSDQGSSPLHF.

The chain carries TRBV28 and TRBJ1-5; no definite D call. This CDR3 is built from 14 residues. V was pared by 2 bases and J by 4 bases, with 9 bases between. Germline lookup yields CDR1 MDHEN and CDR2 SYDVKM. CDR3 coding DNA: TGTGCCAGCAGTTTAATCAGTGATAATCAGCCCCAGCATTTT. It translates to CASSLISDNQPQHF.

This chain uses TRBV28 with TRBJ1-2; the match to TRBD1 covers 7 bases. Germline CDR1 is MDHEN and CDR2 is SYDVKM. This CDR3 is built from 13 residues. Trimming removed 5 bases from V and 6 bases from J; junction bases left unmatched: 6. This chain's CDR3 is CASSPRGQDGYTF. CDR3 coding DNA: TGTGCCAGCAGTCCCAGAGGACAGGATGGCTACACCTTC.

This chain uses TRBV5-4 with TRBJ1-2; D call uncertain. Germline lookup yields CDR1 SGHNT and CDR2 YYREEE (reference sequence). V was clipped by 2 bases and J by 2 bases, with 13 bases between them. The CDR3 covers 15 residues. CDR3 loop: CASSFSLTLNYGYTF. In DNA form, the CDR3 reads TGTGCCAGCAGCTTTTCTTTAACACTGAACTATGGCTACACCTTC.

In DNA, the CDR3 is TGTGCCAGCAGCTTGCATAGGGGGCGGCGAGGGAACGAGCAGTACTTC. This codes for CASSLHRGRRGNEQYF. The V gene is TRBV5-8, the J gene TRBJ2-7, with TRBD1 matching 7 bases. Per germline, CDR1 SGHTS and CDR2 YDEGEE. This CDR3 has 16 residues. J gave up 5 bases and V 1 base, and 12 bases lay outside the gene matches. The full variable domain, rest sourced from reference TRBV5-8 and TRBJ2-7, is EAGVTQSPTHLIKTRGQQATLRCSPISGHTSVYWYQQALGLGLQFLLWYDEGEERNRGNFPPRFSGRQFPNYSSELNVNALELEDSALYLCASSLHRGRRGNEQYFGPGTRLTVT.

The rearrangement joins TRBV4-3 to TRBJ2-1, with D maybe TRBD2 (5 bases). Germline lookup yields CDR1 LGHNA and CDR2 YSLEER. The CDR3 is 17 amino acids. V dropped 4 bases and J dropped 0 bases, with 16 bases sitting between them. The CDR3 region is CASSPRRAHTSYNEQFF. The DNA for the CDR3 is TGCGCCAGCAGCCCTCGGCGGGCCCATACCTCCTACAATGAGCAGTTCTTC.

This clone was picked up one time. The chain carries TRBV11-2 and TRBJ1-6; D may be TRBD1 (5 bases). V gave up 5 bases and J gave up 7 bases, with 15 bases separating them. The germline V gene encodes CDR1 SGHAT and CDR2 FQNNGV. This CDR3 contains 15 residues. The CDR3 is CASSTGREKNSPLHF. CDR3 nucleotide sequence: TGTGCCAGCAGCACGGGCAGGGAGAAAAATTCACCCCTCCACTTT.

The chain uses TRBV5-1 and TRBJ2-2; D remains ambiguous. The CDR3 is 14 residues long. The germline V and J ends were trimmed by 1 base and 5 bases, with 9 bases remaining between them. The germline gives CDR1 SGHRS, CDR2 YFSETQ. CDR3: CASSLMSGTGELFF. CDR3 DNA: TGCGCCAGCAGCTTGATGAGTGGGACCGGGGAGCTGTTTTTT.

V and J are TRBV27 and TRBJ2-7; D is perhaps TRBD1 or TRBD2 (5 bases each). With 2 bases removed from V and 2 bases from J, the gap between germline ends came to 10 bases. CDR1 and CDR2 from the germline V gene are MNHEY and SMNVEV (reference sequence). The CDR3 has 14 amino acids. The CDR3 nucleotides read TGTGCCAGCAGTTTAAAGGGACGGACCTACGAGCAGTACTTC. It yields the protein CASSLKGRTYEQYF.

CDR3 DNA: TGTGCCACCCCCCAGGTAGCGGGATCCTCCTACAATGAGCAGTTCTTC. This translates into CATPQVAGSSYNEQFF. This sequence joins TRBV5-8 and TRBJ2-1, with 8 nucleotides matching TRBD2. V dropped 9 bases and J dropped 0; count of bases not matched to a gene: 11. Germline CDR1 and CDR2: SGHTS and YDEGEE. This CDR3 is built from 16 residues.